This T cell receptor (beta chain) derives from a study of T-cell reconstitution after alpha-beta-depleted transplantation in children. CDR1 is LGHDT, CDR2 YNNKEL, per germline (reference sequence). V was clipped by 4 bases and J by 8 bases; unmatched bases: 5. CDR3 length: 13 residues. Unique molecular identifiers tagged the TCRbeta library. TCRdb reprocessed the PCR reads via MiXCR and lists one record per CDR3 protein. Seen here are approximately 420,000 distinct CDR3 sequences, roughly a tenth observed once, and the top ten hold roughly 6%. A few counts support this clonotype. Sequenced material: PBMCs from the stem cell graft donor, taken from the stem cell graft. The chain is built from TRBV3-1 and TRBJ2-1; 7 bases match TRBD1. This TCR derives from a human donor who donated a stem cell graft to a child with acute myeloid leukemia. In nucleotides, the CDR3 is TGTGCCAGCAGCCTCCGACAGGGCCATGAGCAGTTCTTC. Its translation is CASSLRQGHEQFF.